The 10 T cell receptor beta chains below were found in one sample sequenced in a study of blood T cells in healthy people across ages. The authors ran a second PCR of roughly 6 to 12 cycles using a sample-barcoded 5' primer and a J-beta primer mix. TCRdb re-called the 5' RACE reads with MiXCR, one entry per CDR3 protein. The table has hundreds of thousands of distinct CDR3 sequences, roughly 44% seen once. Sequencing was done on a sample of blood. The receptors come from a man between 60 and 70 years old in good health.

The V call is TRBV10-3, the J call TRBJ2-6; unclear D gene. The CDR3 runs 12 residues. CDR1 and CDR2 from the germline V gene are ENHRY and SYGVKD. V shed 8 bases and J shed 1 base, with 3 bases lying between them. The CDR3: CAIGSGANVLTF. The CDR3 nucleotides read TGTGCCATCGGATCTGGGGCCAACGTCCTGACTTTC.

The V gene is TRBV9, the J gene TRBJ2-4; TRBD1 aligns across 9 bases. CDR3 size: 17 residues. The J segment lost 5 bases and the V segment lost 4 bases, leaving 13 bases of the junction unmatched. Germline V gives CDR1 SGDLS, CDR2 YYNGEE. The chain's CDR3 is CASSRLDRGCGQNIQYF. In DNA form, the CDR3 reads TGTGCCAGCAGCAGACTGGACAGGGGATGTGGCCAAAACATTCAGTACTTC.

This clonotype showed up just a few times. The chain uses TRBV7-2 and TRBJ2-7; D possibly uses TRBD1 or TRBD2 (5 bases each). CDR1 and CDR2 (germline): SGHTA, FQGNSA. V was trimmed by 7 bases and J by 7 bases, leaving 17 bases between them. The CDR3 runs to 13 residues. DNA for the CDR3: TGTGCCAGCATCGGCGTGGGGCGAGGGGAGCAGTACTTC. It translates to CASIGVGRGEQYF. The full variable domain, rest sourced from reference TRBV7-2 and TRBJ2-7, is GAGVSQSPSNKVTEKGKDVELRCDPISGHTALYWYRQSLGQGLEFLIYFQGNSAPDKSGLPSDRFSAERTGGSVSTLTIQRTQQEDSAVYLCASIGVGRGEQYFGPGTRLTVT.

This clonotype was observed a few times. The chain couples TRBV24-1 to TRBJ2-1; 7 nucleotides agree with TRBD1. The CDR3 has 15 residues. Germline-derived CDR1 and CDR2 are KGHDR and SFDVKD. J lost 7 bases, V lost 3 bases, and 8 bases had no gene match. CDR3 in amino acids: CATSDIQGLGNEQFF. The CDR3 DNA reads as TGTGCCACCAGTGATATACAGGGGCTCGGGAATGAGCAGTTCTTC.

This clonotype has more than one count but fewer than ten. The chain employs TRBV6-1 and TRBJ2-1; 9 bases align to TRBD2. This CDR3 contains 15 residues. The V gene end was trimmed by 7 bases and the J gene end by 7 bases; junction bases not matched to a gene: 11. From germline, CDR1 is MNHNS and CDR2 SASEGT. The CDR3: CASTPRRGGQNEQFF. DNA for the CDR3: TGTGCCAGCACTCCAAGGCGGGGGGGGCAGAATGAGCAGTTCTTC.

There are a few counts of this clonotype. The chain couples TRBV20-1 to TRBJ2-7; no clear D. This CDR3 has 13 residues. The germline V gene has CDR1 DFQATT and CDR2 SNEGSKA (reference sequence). With 8 bases removed from V and 2 bases from J, the gap between germline ends came to 16 bases. CDR3 coding DNA: TGCAGTACGCCCTTGACACTTACCTACGAGCAGTACTTC. Translation: CSTPLTLTYEQYF.

V gene TRBV20-1 combines with J gene TRBJ1-1, with 8 bases aligning to TRBD1. V lost 8 bases to trimming and J lost 0 bases; unmatched junction nucleotides: 14. The CDR3 is made up of 16 amino acids. Germline loops: CDR1 DFQATT, CDR2 SNEGSKA (reference sequence). CDR3 in amino acids: CSPGGLVQYMNTEAFF. CDR3 sequence (DNA): TGCAGTCCAGGGGGCCTCGTCCAGTACATGAACACTGAAGCTTTCTTT.

The rearrangement joins TRBV4-3 to TRBJ2-1, with a weak D call TRBD1 (6 bases). Germline V gene data show CDR1 as LGHNA and CDR2 as YSLEER. Trimming removed 4 bases at V and 2 bases at J, with 15 bases between. The CDR3 runs to 16 residues. CDR3 loop: CASSRESEGAYNEQFF. In nucleotides, the CDR3 is TGCGCCAGCAGCCGAGAATCTGAGGGGGCCTACAATGAGCAGTTCTTC.

This chain connects TRBV10-3 to TRBJ2-7; 8 nucleotides align to TRBD2. The J call could be wrong; TRBJ2-5 is a better fit for the DNA end. The CDR3 sequence is 14 residues long. From germline, CDR1 is ENHRY and CDR2 SYGVKD. This CDR3 reads CAISAGGLGETQYF. CDR3 in DNA: TGTGCCATCAGTGCGGGGGGGCTGGGAGAGACCCAGTACTTC.

CDR3 sequence (DNA): TGTGCCTGGAGTGTATCGGCGGGGGCCCGAAACATTCAGTACTTC. Translation: CAWSVSAGARNIQYF. The chain uses TRBV30 and TRBJ2-4; D is possibly TRBD2 (7 bases). V was trimmed by 0 bases and J by 6 bases, leaving 15 bases between them. This CDR3 has 15 amino acids. Germline V gene lookup returns CDR1 GTSNPN and CDR2 SVGIG (reference sequence).